What follows are 2 T cell receptor beta chains derived from one specimen sequenced in a study of blood T cell repertoires in COVID-19. Libraries were prepared by immunoSEQ multiplex PCR; TCRdb keeps only in-frame clonotypes and omits some of them. The table has around 200,000 clones, 85% seen once. Sequencing input: PBMCs or T cells enriched from blood (not recorded which). Source of these receptors: a man aged 35 to 55 who had recovered from COVID-19.

The chain employs TRBV24-1 and TRBJ2-5; the D gene is possibly TRBD1 (5 bases). The germline V gene has CDR1 KGHDR and CDR2 SFDVKD. V was pared by 9 bases and J by 6 bases, with 10 bases between. This CDR3 has 11 amino acids. The CDR3 loop is CATGQGQTQYF. In DNA form, the CDR3 reads TGTGCCACCGGCCAGGGCCAGACCCAGTACTTC.

The V call is TRBV13, the J call TRBJ1-1; weak D call: TRBD1 (5 bases). The V and J ends lost 5 bases and 5 bases respectively, with 12 bases between them. Germline loops: CDR1 PRHDT, CDR2 FYEKMQ (reference sequence). CDR3 length: 13 residues. In nucleotides, the CDR3 is TGTGCCAGCAGCCCAGGGTCCGGGACTGAAGCTTTCTTT. This sequence encodes CASSPGSGTEAFF.